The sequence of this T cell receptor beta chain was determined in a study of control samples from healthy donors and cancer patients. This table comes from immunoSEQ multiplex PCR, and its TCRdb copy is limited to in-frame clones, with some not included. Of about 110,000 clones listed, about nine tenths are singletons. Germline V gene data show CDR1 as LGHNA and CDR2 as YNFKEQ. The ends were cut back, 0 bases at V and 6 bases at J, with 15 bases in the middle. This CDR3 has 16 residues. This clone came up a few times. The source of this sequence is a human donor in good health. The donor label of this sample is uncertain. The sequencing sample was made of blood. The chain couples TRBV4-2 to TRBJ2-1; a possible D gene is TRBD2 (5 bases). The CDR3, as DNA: TGTGCCAGCAGCCAAGATCTCGCGGGTCGGGGCAATGAGCAGTTCTTC. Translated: CASSQDLAGRGNEQFF.